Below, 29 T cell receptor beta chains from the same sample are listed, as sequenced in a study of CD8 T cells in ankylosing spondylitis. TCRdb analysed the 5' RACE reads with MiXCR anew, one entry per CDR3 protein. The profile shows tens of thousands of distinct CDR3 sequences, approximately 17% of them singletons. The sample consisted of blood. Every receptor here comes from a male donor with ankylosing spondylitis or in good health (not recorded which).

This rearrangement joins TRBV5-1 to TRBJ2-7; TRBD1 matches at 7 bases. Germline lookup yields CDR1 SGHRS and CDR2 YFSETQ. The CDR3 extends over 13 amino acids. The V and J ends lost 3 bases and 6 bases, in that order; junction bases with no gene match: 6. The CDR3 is CASSYGQASEQYF. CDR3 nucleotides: TGCGCCAGCAGCTATGGACAGGCGAGCGAGCAGTACTTC.

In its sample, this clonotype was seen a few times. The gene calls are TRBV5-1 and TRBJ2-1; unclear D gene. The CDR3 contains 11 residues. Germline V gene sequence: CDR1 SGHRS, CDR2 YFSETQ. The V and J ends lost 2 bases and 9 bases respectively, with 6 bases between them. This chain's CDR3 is CASSLGSEQFF. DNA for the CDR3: TGCGCCAGCAGCTTAGGATCTGAGCAGTTCTTC.

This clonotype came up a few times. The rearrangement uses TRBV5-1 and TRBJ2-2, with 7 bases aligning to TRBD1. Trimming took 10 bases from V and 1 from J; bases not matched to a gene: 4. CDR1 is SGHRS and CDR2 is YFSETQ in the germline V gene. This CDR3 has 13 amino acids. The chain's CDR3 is CAFRTGNTGELFF. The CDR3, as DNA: TGCGCCTTTCGGACAGGGAACACCGGGGAGCTGTTTTTT.

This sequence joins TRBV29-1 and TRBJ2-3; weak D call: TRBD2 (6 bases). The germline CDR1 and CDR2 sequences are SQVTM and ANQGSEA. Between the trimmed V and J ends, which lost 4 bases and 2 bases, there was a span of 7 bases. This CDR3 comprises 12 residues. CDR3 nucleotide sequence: TGCAGCGTTGGGCGGGACACAGATACGCAGTATTTT. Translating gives CSVGRDTDTQYF.

The CDR3 loop is CASSLVLAGVNEQFF. The CDR3 DNA reads as TGTGCCAGCAGCTTGGTTCTAGCGGGAGTTAATGAGCAGTTCTTC. The rearrangement uses TRBV5-6 and TRBJ2-1, with 10 bases aligning to TRBD2. The CDR3 totals 15 residues. The junction had 4 bases not matched to a gene; V was cut back by 0 bases and J by 7 bases. The V gene's germline CDR1 is SGHDT and CDR2 YYEEEE.

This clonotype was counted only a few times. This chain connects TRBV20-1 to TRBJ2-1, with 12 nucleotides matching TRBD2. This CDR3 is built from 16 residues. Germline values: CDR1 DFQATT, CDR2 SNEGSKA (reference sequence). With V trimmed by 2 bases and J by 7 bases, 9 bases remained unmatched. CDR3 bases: TGCAGTGCTAGAAACCCGACTAGCGGGAGTCTAAATGAGCAGTTCTTC. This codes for CSARNPTSGSLNEQFF.

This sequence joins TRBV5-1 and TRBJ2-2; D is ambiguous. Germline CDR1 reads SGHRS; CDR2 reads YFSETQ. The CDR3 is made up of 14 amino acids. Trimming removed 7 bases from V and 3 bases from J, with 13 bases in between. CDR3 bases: TGCGCCAGCGGTAGGGTGGTGGACACCGGGGAGCTGTTTTTT. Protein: CASGRVVDTGELFF. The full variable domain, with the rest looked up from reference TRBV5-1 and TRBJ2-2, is KAGVTQTPRYLIKTRGQQVTLSCSPISGHRSVSWYQQTPGQGLQFLFEYFSETQRNKGNFPGRFSGRQFSNSRSEMNVSTLELGDSALYLCASGRVVDTGELFFGEGSRLTVL.

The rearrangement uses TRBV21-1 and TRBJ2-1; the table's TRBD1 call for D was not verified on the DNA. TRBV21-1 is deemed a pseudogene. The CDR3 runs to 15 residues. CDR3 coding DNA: TGTGCCAGCAGCAAAAGCCCGGGGGGCTACAATGAGCAGTTCTTC. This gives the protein CASSKSPGGYNEQFF.

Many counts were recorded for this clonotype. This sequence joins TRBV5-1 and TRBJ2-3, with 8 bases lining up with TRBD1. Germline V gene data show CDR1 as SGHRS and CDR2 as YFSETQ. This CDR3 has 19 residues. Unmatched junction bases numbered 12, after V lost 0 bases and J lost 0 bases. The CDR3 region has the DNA TGCGCCAGCAGCTTGGTAGGGACAGGCCACCGAAGCAGCACAGATACGCAGTATTTT. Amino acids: CASSLVGTGHRSSTDTQYF.

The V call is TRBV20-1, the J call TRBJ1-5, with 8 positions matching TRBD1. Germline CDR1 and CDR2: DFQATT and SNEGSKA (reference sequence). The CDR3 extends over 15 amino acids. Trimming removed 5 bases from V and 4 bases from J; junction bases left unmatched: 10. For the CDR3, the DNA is TGCAGTGCTTGTCGAGCAGGGGGCTCGAATCAGCCCCAGCATTTT. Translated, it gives CSACRAGGSNQPQHF.

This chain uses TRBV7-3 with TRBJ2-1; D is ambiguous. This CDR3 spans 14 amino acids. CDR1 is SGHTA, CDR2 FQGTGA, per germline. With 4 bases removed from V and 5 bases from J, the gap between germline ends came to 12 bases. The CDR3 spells CASSSYDGNNEQFF. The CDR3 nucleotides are TGTGCCAGCAGCTCCTACGACGGAAACAATGAGCAGTTCTTC.

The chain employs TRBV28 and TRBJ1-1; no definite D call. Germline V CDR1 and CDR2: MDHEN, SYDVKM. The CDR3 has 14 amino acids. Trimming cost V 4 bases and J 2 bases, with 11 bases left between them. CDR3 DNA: TGTGCCAGCAGTTCACCTGACGGCAACACTGAAGCTTTCTTT. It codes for CASSSPDGNTEAFF.

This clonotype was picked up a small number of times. The CDR3 is CASSLAGPRSTQYF. The CDR3 DNA reads as TGTGCCAGCAGTTTAGCGGGGCCCAGAAGTACGCAGTATTTT. This chain uses TRBV12-3 or TRBV12-4 with TRBJ2-3, with D possibly being TRBD1 (5 bases). V was pared by 0 bases and J by 8 bases, with 12 bases between. This CDR3 has 14 amino acids.

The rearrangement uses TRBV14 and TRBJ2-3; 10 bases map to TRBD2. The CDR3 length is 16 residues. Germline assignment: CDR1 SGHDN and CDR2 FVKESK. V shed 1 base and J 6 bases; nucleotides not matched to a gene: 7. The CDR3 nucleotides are TGTGCCAGCAGCCAAGCCAGCGGGGGGGCGATGGATACGCAGTATTTT. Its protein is CASSQASGGAMDTQYF.

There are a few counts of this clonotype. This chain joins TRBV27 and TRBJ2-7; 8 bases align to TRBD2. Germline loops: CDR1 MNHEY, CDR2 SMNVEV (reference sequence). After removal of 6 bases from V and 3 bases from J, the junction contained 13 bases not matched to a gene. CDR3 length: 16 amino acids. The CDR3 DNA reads TGTGCCAGCAGCCTCCTCGCCGCGGGAGGACTCTACGAGCAGTACTTC. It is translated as CASSLLAAGGLYEQYF.

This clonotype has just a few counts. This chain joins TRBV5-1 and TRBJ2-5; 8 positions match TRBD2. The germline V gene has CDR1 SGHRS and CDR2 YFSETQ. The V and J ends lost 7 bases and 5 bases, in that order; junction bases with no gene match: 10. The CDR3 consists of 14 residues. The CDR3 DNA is TGCGCCAGCTGCAGCGGGAGTAATCGCGAGACCCAGTACTTC. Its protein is CASCSGSNRETQYF.

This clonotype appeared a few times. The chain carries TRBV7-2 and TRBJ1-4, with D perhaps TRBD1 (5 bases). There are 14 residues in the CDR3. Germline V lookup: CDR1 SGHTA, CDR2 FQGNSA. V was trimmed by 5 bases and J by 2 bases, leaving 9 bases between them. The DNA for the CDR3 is TGTGCCAGCAGCGCAGGGCTTACTAATGAAAAACTGTTTTTT. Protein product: CASSAGLTNEKLFF.

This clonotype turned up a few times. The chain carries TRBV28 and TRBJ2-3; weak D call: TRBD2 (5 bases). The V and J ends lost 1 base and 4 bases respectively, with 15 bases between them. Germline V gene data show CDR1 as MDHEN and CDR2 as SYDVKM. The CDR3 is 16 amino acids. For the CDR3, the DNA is TGTGCCAGCAGTTTATACTCGCCTAGCCGGTCAGATACGCAGTATTTT. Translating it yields CASSLYSPSRSDTQYF.

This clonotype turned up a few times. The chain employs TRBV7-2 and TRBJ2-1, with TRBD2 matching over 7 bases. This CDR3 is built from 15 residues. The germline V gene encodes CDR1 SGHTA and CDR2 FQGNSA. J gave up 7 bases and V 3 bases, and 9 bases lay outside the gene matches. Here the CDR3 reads CASSFGGRIRNEQFF. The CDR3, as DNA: TGTGCCAGCAGCTTTGGCGGGAGAATTAGAAATGAGCAGTTCTTC.

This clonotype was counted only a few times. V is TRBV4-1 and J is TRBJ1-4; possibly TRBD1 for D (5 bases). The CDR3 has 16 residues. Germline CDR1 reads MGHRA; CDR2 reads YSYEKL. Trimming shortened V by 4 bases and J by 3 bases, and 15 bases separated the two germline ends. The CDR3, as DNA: TGCGCCAGCAGCCGCAGATCGGACAACCCTAATGAAAAACTGTTTTTT. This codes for CASSRRSDNPNEKLFF.

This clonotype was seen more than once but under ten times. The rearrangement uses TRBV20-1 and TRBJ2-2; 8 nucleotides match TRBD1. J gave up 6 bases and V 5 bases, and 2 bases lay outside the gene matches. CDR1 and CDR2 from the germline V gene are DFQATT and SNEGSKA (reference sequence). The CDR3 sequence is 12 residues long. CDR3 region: CSADRGPGELFF. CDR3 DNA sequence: TGCAGTGCTGACAGGGGACCCGGGGAGCTGTTTTTT.

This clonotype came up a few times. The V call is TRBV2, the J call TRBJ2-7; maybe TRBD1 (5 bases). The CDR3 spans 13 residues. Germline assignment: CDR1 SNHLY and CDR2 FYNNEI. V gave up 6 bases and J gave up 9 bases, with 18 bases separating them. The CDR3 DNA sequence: TGTGCCAGCAGCCCAGGGAATTCCGGCGGGCAGTACGTC. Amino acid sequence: CASSPGNSGGQYV.

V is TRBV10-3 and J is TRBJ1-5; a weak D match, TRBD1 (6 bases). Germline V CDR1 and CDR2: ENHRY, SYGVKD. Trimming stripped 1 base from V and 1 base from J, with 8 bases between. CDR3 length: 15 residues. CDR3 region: CAISELQGSNQPQHF. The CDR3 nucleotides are TGTGCCATCAGTGAGTTGCAGGGGAGCAATCAGCCCCAGCATTTT.

The CDR3 region has the DNA TGTGCCAGCAGCAACAAGGACAGGGAAGCTTTCTTT. Protein sequence: CASSNKDREAFF. V and J are TRBV6-2 or TRBV6-3 and TRBJ1-1, with 7 bases aligning to TRBD1. Germline lookup yields CDR1 MNHEY and CDR2 SVGEGT. Trimming cost V 6 bases and J 8 bases; bases outside gene matches: 6. This CDR3 has 12 residues.

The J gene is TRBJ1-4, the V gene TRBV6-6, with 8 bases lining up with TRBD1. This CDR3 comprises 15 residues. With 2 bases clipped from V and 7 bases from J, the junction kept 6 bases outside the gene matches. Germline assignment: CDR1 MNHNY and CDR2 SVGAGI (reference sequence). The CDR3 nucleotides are TGTGCCAGCAGTTACCTGACAGGGGTCAGTGAAAAACTGTTTTTT. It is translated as CASSYLTGVSEKLFF.

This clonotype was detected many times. The CDR3, as DNA: TGCGCCAGCCGACCGGGACTAACCACAGATACGCAGTATTTT. As protein: CASRPGLTTDTQYF. The chain joins TRBV5-1 to TRBJ2-3; 7 bases are a match to TRBD2. Germline assignment: CDR1 SGHRS and CDR2 YFSETQ. V shed 7 bases and J 2 bases; nucleotides not matched to a gene: 7. The CDR3 runs 14 residues.

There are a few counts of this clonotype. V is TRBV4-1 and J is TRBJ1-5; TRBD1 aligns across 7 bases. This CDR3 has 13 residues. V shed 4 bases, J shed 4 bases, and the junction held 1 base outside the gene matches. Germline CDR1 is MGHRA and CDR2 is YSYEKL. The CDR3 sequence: CASSPTGNQPQHF. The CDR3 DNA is TGCGCCAGCAGCCCGACAGGGAATCAGCCCCAGCATTTT.

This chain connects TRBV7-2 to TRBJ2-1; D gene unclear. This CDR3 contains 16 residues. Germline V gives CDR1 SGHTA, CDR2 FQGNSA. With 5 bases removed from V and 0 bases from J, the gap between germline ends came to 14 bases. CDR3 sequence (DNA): TGTGCCAGCAGCGCGGAGTCAATAAGCTCCTACAATGAGCAGTTCTTC. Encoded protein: CASSAESISSYNEQFF. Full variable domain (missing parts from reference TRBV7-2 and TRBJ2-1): GAGVSQSPSNKVTEKGKDVELRCDPISGHTALYWYRQSLGQGLEFLIYFQGNSAPDKSGLPSDRFSAERTGGSVSTLTIQRTQQEDSAVYLCASSAESISSYNEQFFGPGTRLTVL.

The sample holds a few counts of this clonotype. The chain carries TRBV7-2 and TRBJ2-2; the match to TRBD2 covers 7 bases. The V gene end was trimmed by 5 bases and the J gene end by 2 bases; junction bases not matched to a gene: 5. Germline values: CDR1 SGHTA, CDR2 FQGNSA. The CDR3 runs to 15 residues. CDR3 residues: CASSPQAGNTGELFF. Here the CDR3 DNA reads TGTGCCAGCAGCCCCCAAGCGGGAAACACCGGGGAGCTGTTTTTT.